This paragraph reports one TCR beta chain. Its antigen is still unknown. This specimen belongs to a study of T cell responses to AZD1222 COVID-19 vaccine. Notes on the study in general: Spike-wide coverage was observed for vaccine-associated CD4 TCRs, with dominant responses at 160-218 and 743-854.

CDR3 size: 17 residues. Deletions cut 1 base from V and 0 bases from J, with 13 bases between. The germline V gene has CDR1 SGHTA and CDR2 FQGNSA. Produced via immunoSEQ multiplex PCR; TCRdb's table is partial and in-frame only. The sample contains 95,000 to 100,000 clones, 70% to 85% of which appear only once. The receptor comes from an adult who received the AZD1222 COVID-19 vaccine. The rearrangement links TRBV7-2 to TRBJ1-3; TRBD1 might be the D (6 bases). The source material was peripheral blood, sampled 28 days after the second AZD1222 dose. CDR3: CASSLGGLGHSGNTIYF. CDR3 nucleotide sequence: TGTGCCAGCAGCTTAGGAGGCTTGGGACACTCTGGAAACACCATATATTTT.